This T cell receptor (beta chain) was obtained from a study of early T cells in non-severe SARS-CoV-2 infection. TCRdb analysed the 5' RACE reads with MiXCR anew, one entry per CDR3 protein. The table includes about 45,000 distinct CDR3 sequences, about 9.9% detected once. In this sample, this clonotype turned up a few times. CDR3 length equals 15 residues. Germline CDR1 reads MDHEN; CDR2 reads SYDVKM. Trimming removed 2 bases from V and 6 bases from J; junction bases left unmatched: 7. The TCR originated in an adult who was a healthcare worker with PCR-confirmed SARS-CoV-2 infection or an uninfected control (not recorded which). The sequenced material came from whole blood. This chain connects TRBV28 to TRBJ1-5, with 7 nucleotides matching TRBD1. CDR3 sequence: CASSLLTGASQPQHF. The CDR3 DNA is TGTGCCAGCAGTTTACTAACAGGGGCAAGTCAGCCCCAGCATTTT.